This T cell receptor (beta chain) was documented in a study of beta chain features in type 1 diabetes. Study information: When patients were set against healthy donors, age, gender and cell yields were similar. Taken together, all samples contributed approximately 110,000,000 examined sorted cells.

The study reverse transcribed the entire isolated RNA, so it sequenced expressed TCRB transcripts. Measured with immunoSEQ multiplex PCR; TCRdb has only the in-frame clones, and not every one. The sample consists of hundreds of thousands of clones, less than 15% of them appearing once. Study results and caveats: TCRB repertoires of naive, central memory and Treg cells appeared more similar among patients than among healthy donors. Cells with high TCR expression could be over-represented by cDNA sequencing.

This clone was detected ten times or more. Its target is unknown. This TCR derives from a middle-aged woman in good health. The sample comprised naive CD4+ T cells from blood.

CDR3 nucleotides: TGTGCCAGCAGCTTTGGACAGGGAAGTCCCGAGCAGTACTTC. Protein: CASSFGQGSPEQYF. The V call is TRBV13, the J call TRBJ2-7, with 8 positions matching TRBD1. This CDR3 contains 14 residues. Trimming removed 3 bases from V and 6 bases from J; junction bases left unmatched: 7. CDR1 is PRHDT and CDR2 is FYEKMQ in the germline V gene (reference sequence).